The clone carrying this T cell receptor (beta chain) was found a few times. Its target is not known. The source of the sample is a study of identical twins. Notes on the study in general: One should note that invariant MAIT and iNKT cells could partly confound zero-insertion analyses. Low generation probability was overrepresented in out-of-frame alpha sequences shared by twins.

The germline CDR1 and CDR2 sequences are SGDLS and YYNGEE. The trim removed 3 bases at V and 6 bases at J, leaving 5 bases unmatched. The CDR3 runs 15 residues. TCRdb analysed the 5' RACE reads with MiXCR anew, one entry per CDR3 protein. The table records some 1,600,000 distinct CDR3 sequences, under 35% of them present only once. The origin of this receptor is a newborn girl in good health. V gene TRBV9 combines with J gene TRBJ1-5; 11 bases are a match to TRBD1. Sequencing was done on a sample of cord blood. CDR3 in amino acids: CASSDGTGGSQPQHF. CDR3 nucleotide sequence: TGTGCCAGCAGCGACGGGACAGGGGGAAGTCAGCCCCAGCATTTT.